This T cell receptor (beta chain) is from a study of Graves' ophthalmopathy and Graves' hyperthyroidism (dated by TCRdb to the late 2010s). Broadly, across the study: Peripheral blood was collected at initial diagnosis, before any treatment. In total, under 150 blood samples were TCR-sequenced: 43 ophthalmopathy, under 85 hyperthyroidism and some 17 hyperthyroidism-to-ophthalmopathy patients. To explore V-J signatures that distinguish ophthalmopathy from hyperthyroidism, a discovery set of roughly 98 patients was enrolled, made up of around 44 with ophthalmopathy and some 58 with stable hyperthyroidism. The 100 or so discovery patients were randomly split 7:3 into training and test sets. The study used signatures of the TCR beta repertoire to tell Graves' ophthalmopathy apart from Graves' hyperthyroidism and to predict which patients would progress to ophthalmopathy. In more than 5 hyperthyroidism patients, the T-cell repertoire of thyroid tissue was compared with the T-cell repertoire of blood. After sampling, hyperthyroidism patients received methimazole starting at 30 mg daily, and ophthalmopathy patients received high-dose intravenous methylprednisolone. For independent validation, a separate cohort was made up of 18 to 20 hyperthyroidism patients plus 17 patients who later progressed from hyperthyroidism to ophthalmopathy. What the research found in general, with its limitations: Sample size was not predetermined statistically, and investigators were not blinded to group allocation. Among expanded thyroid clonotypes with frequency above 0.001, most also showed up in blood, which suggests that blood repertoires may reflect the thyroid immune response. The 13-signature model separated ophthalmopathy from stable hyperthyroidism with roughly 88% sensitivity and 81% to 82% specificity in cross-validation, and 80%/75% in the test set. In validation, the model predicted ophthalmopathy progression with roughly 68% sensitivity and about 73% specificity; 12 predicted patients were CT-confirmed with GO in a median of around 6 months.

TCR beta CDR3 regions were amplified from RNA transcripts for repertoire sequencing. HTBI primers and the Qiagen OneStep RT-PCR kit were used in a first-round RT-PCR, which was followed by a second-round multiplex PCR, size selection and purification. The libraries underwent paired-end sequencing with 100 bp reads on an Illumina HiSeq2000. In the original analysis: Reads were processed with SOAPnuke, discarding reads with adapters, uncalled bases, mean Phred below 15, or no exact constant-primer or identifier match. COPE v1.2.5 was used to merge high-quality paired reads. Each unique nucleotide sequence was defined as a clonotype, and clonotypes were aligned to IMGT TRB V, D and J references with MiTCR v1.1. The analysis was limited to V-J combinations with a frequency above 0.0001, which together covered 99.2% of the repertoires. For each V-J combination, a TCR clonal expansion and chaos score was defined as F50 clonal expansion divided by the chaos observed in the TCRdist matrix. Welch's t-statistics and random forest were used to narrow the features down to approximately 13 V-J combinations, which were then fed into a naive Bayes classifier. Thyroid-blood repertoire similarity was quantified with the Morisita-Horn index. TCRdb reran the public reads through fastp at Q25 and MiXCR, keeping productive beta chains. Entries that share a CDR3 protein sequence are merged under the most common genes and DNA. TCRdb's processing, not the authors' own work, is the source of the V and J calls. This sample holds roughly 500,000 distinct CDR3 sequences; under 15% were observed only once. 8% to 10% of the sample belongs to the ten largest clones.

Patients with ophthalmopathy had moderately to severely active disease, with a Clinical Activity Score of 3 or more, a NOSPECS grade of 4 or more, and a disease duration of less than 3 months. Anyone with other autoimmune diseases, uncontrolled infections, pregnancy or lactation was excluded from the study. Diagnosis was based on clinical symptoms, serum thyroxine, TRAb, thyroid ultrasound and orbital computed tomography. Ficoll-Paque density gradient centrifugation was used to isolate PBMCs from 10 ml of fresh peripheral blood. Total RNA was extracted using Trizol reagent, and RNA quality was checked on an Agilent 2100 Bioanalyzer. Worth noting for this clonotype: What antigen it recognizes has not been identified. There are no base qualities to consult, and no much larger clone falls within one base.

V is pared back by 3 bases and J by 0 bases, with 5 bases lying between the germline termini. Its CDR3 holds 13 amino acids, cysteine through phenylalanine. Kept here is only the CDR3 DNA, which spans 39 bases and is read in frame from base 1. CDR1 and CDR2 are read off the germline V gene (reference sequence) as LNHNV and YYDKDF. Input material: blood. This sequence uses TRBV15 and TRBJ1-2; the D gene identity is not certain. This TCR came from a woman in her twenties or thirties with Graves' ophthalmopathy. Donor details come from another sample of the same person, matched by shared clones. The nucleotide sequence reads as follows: TGTGCCACCAGCAGTACAGCTAACTATGGCTACACCTTC. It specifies CATSSTANYGYTF.